This record covers a single TCR beta chain. The antigen it binds to is not known. No much larger clone is present one base from it, and per-base qualities are unavailable. The data are from a study of radiotherapy plus CTLA-4 blockade in lung cancer listed by TCRdb under 2018. Study-level background: Objective responses were observed in more than 15% of enrolled patients, and disease control was achieved in 31%. Results the study describes overall, beyond this receptor: Increased serum interferon-beta after radiation, together with early dynamic changes in blood T cell clones, were reported to be the strongest predictors of response. After treatment with radiotherapy and ipilimumab, TCR clones that originated in tumors expanded in peripheral blood.

In this study, focal radiation therapy paired with CTLA-4 blockade (ipilimumab) was tested in patients who had chemo-refractory metastatic non-small-cell lung cancer. The library was built by means of the immunoSEQ multiplex PCR assay. Drawn from immuneACCESS, this table holds only the in-frame rearrangements with V and J called that TCRdb kept. Clones are partly lost; checked studies trace under half to an unresolved V gene and leave the rest unexplained. This sample has 53,000 or so clones in its table, and about 72% of those were observed once. Jointly, the top ten make up around 10% of the sample. V is reduced by 7 bases and J by 4 bases, leaving a spacing of 13 bases between them. The germline V gene sets CDR1 to SQVTM and CDR2 to ANQGSEA. The cysteine opens and the phenylalanine closes a CDR3 of 12 amino acids. Of all the DNA, just the CDR3 is kept, 36 bases in frame from base 1.

The chain links TRBV29-1 with TRBJ1-1; a tentative D call is TRBD1 (5 bases match). The clonotype originates from a human donor with non-small cell lung cancer who had stable disease on radiotherapy plus ipilimumab. The sequencing here drew on peripheral blood, taken from a patient treated with radiotherapy plus ipilimumab. The CDR3 is CSARAQGTEAFF. In nucleotides, the sequence is TGCAGCGCTAGGGCCCAGGGCACTGAAGCTTTCTTT.